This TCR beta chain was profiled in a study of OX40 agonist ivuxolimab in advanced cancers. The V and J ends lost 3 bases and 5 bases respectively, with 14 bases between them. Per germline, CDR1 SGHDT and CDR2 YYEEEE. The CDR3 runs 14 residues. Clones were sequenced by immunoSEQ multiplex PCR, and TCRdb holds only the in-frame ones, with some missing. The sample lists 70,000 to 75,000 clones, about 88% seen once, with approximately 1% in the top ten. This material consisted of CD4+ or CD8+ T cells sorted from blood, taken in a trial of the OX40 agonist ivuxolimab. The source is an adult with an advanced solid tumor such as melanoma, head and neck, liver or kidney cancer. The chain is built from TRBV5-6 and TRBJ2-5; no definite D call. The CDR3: CASSSLTPGETQYF. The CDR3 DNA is TGTGCCAGCAGCTCCCTAACTCCCGGGGAGACCCAGTACTTC.